One and the same sample provided the 18 T cell receptor beta chains below, sequenced in a study of cytomegalovirus exposure and HLA in healthy donors. The PCR ran on 60 Vbeta and 13 Jbeta primers. TCRdb's table, derived via immunoSEQ multiplex PCR, lists solely in-frame clones and lacks some. The sample has some 56,000 clones; under 90% are singletons. The sample was PBMCs. Every receptor here comes from a woman between 35 and 50 years old in good health and CMV-seronegative.

The V gene is TRBV25-1, the J gene TRBJ2-2; TRBD1 aligns across 7 bases. This CDR3 is 17 amino acids long. The germline gives CDR1 MGHDK, CDR2 SYGVNS. J lost 6 bases, V lost 2 bases, and 12 bases had no gene match. CDR3: CASSEVAGAGGSGELFF. The CDR3 DNA reads as TGTGCCAGCAGTGAAGTAGCAGGGGCAGGGGGTTCCGGGGAGCTGTTTTTT.

The gene calls are TRBV12-5 and TRBJ2-2; TRBD1 agrees at 11 bases. Germline values: CDR1 LGHNT, CDR2 FRNRAP. The CDR3 sequence is 18 residues long. V shed 6 bases, J shed 4 bases, and the junction held 13 bases outside the gene matches. The CDR3 protein is CASGGQGGEEYSTGELFF. The CDR3 DNA reads TGTGCTAGTGGGGGACAGGGGGGAGAGGAGTATAGCACCGGGGAGCTGTTTTTT.

The chain joins TRBV7-9 to TRBJ1-2; 9 nucleotides agree with TRBD1. Germline CDR1 reads SEHNR; CDR2 reads FQNEAQ (reference sequence). The CDR3 is 14 residues long. Trimming removed 2 bases from V and 7 bases from J; junction bases left unmatched: 5. CDR3 in amino acids: CASSLPGTGIGYTF. The CDR3 DNA is TGTGCCAGCAGCTTACCGGGGACAGGGATTGGCTACACCTTC.

As to this clone: The junction shows a germline mismatch at one end, possibly a read error. The rearrangement links TRBV4-1 to TRBJ2-1; D possibly corresponds to TRBD2 (6 bases). Germline V gene data show CDR1 as MGHRA and CDR2 as YSYEKL. The CDR3 is 16 residues long. CDR3 nucleotides: TGCGCCAGCAACCAAGCGGGCGGGGCGTCCTACAATGAGCAGTTCTTC. Translation: CASNQAGGASYNEQFF.

The chain joins TRBV30 to TRBJ2-3; D unresolved. Germline V gene lookup returns CDR1 GTSNPN and CDR2 SVGIG (reference sequence). The CDR3 runs 14 residues. The V end was cut by 0 bases, the J end by 0 bases, with 7 bases between. The CDR3 sequence: CAWSVLSSTDTQYF. The DNA for the CDR3 is TGTGCCTGGAGTGTACTTAGCAGCACAGATACGCAGTATTTT.

The chain couples TRBV28 to TRBJ2-5, with D perhaps TRBD1 (6 bases). V was shortened by 5 bases and J by 1 base, with 14 bases between the two germline ends. This CDR3 is built from 15 residues. Germline CDR1 reads MDHEN; CDR2 reads SYDVKM. The CDR3 DNA follows: TGTGCCAGCAGTCCTACAGGGACCCCCCAAGAGACCCAGTACTTC. This encodes CASSPTGTPQETQYF.

In DNA form, the CDR3 reads TGCAGTGCTACGGGGTCCCGGGGCTACACCTTC. Translated: CSATGSRGYTF. J is TRBJ1-2 and V is TRBV20-1; D is ambiguous. Germline CDR1 is DFQATT and CDR2 is SNEGSKA (reference sequence). The CDR3 contains 11 residues. The germline V and J ends were trimmed by 4 bases and 8 bases, with 11 bases remaining between them.

This rearrangement joins TRBV19 to TRBJ1-2, with 8 bases lining up with TRBD1. CDR3 size: 14 residues. Germline V CDR1 and CDR2: LNHDA, SQIVND (reference sequence). Trimming removed 5 bases from V and 8 bases from J; junction bases left unmatched: 10. The CDR3 coding sequence is TGTGCCAGTAGTGACAGGGGACCACTTGAAGGCTACACCTTC. As protein: CASSDRGPLEGYTF.

Note on this clone: Other nucleotide sequences from this sample produce the same CDR3. This chain links TRBV9 with TRBJ2-7, with 9 positions matching TRBD2. V lost 0 bases and J lost 5; bases outside the gene matches: 0. Germline loops: CDR1 SGDLS, CDR2 YYNGEE. The CDR3 has 13 amino acids. The CDR3, as DNA: TGTGCCAGCAGCGTAGGACTAGCGGACGAGCAGTACTTC. Translation: CASSVGLADEQYF.

The rearrangement joins TRBV10-3 to TRBJ2-7, with TRBD1 identical over 7 bases. The V gene's germline CDR1 is ENHRY and CDR2 SYGVKD. The CDR3 loop spans 13 amino acids. J was trimmed by 3 bases and V by 6 bases; bases with no gene match: 5. The chain's CDR3 is CAISRDSIYEQYF. The CDR3 nucleotides are TGTGCCATCAGCCGGGACAGTATCTACGAGCAGTACTTC.

This clone was detected a few times. The chain recombines TRBV25-1 with TRBJ2-3; D gene ambiguous. The V end was cut by 2 bases, the J end by 14 bases, with 11 bases between. The CDR3 is made up of 11 amino acids. Germline V gene data show CDR1 as MGHDK and CDR2 as SYGVNS. The CDR3 region is CASSEGLSGYF. The CDR3 DNA sequence: TGTGCCAGCAGTGAAGGCCTCTCAGGGTATTTT.

The V call is TRBV6-5, the J call TRBJ1-2; 10 positions match TRBD1. With 2 bases clipped from V and 4 bases from J, the junction kept 1 base outside the gene matches. Germline assignment: CDR1 MNHEY and CDR2 SVGAGI. The CDR3 covers 14 residues. Written as DNA, the CDR3 is TGTGCCAGCAGTTACCGGGACAGGGGCTATGGCTACACCTTC. Its translation is CASSYRDRGYGYTF.

This clone was counted a single time. This rearrangement joins TRBV7-2 to TRBJ1-5; 8 bases align to TRBD1. V lost 5 bases, J lost 6 bases, and 6 bases stayed unmatched. CDR3 length equals 14 residues. CDR1 is SGHTA and CDR2 is FQGNSA in the germline V gene. As DNA, the CDR3 is TGTGCCAGCAGCCCACGACAGGGGCGTCAGCCCCAGCATTTT. This translates into CASSPRQGRQPQHF. Filled out from reference TRBV7-2 and TRBJ1-5, the complete variable domain reads GAGVSQSPSNKVTEKGKDVELRCDPISGHTALYWYRQSLGQGLEFLIYFQGNSAPDKSGLPSDRFSAERTGGSVSTLTIQRTQQEDSAVYLCASSPRQGRQPQHFGDGTRLSIL.

This chain uses TRBV23-1 with TRBJ2-2; 7 bases fit TRBD1. TRBV23-1 is sorted into the ORF group, with uncertain function. J gave up 6 bases and V 8 bases, and 6 bases lay outside the gene matches. CDR3 length equals 13 residues. The CDR3 sequence is CASGRDRAGELFF. The CDR3 DNA reads as TGCGCCAGCGGCCGGGACAGAGCCGGGGAGCTGTTTTTT.

The rearrangement joins TRBV9 to TRBJ2-5, with 7 bases fitting TRBD2. Germline V gene sequence: CDR1 SGDLS, CDR2 YYNGEE. The CDR3 contains 16 residues. With V trimmed by 0 bases and J by 2 bases, 7 bases remained unmatched. The CDR3 here is CASSVGLGAGQETQYF. The CDR3 coding sequence is TGTGCCAGCAGCGTAGGACTGGGAGCGGGGCAAGAGACCCAGTACTTC.

This chain's CDR3 is CAISESLAGGTDTQYF. In nucleotides, the CDR3 is TGTGCCATCAGTGAGAGTCTAGCGGGAGGCACAGATACGCAGTATTTT. The V gene is TRBV10-3, the J gene TRBJ2-3; 10 nucleotides agree with TRBD2. The V gene's germline CDR1 is ENHRY and CDR2 SYGVKD. This CDR3 spans 16 amino acids. After removal of 2 bases from V and 1 base from J, the junction contained 3 bases not matched to a gene.

The CDR3 reads CASSGSGQGQFF. In DNA, the CDR3 is TGTGCCAGCAGTGGATCCGGACAGGGGCAGTTCTTC. The rearrangement links TRBV6-5 to TRBJ2-1; the match to TRBD1 covers 8 bases. With V trimmed by 5 bases and J by 12 bases, 6 bases remained unmatched. The germline V gene has CDR1 MNHEY and CDR2 SVGAGI. The CDR3 sequence is 12 residues long.

The chain employs TRBV5-1 and TRBJ2-3, with D perhaps matching TRBD2 (6 bases). Germline loops: CDR1 SGHRS, CDR2 YFSETQ. V lost 4 bases, J lost 0 bases, and 15 bases lay in between. This CDR3 comprises 16 residues. CDR3 in DNA: TGCGCCAGCAGCCCGGGACTTCGGGCTAGCACAGATACGCAGTATTTT. This sequence encodes CASSPGLRASTDTQYF.